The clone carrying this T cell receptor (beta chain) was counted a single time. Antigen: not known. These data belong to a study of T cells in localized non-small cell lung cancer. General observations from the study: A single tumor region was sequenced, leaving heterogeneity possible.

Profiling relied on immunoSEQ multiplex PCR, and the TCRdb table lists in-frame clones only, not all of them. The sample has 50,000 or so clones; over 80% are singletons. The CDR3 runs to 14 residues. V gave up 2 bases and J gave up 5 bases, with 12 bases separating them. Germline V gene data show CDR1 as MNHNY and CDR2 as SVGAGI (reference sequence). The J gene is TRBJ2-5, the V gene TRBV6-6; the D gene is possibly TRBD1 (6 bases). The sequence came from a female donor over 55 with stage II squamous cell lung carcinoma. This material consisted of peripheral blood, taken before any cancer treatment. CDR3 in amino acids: CASSYQGGLETQYF. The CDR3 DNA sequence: TGTGCCAGCAGTTACCAAGGGGGTCTCGAGACCCAGTACTTC.